These 4 T cell receptor beta chains share one sample of origin, sequenced in a study of control samples from healthy donors and cancer patients. Assay used: immunoSEQ multiplex PCR; TCRdb lists only in-frame clones, some missing. The table has tens of thousands of clones, around 96% seen once; the top ten hold around 2%. The sample comprised blood. These TCRs come from a woman aged 25 to 39 in good health.

The gene calls are TRBV7-9 and TRBJ1-1; D is possibly TRBD1 (5 bases). The V end was cut by 4 bases, the J end by 3 bases, with 21 bases between. This CDR3 spans 17 amino acids. CDR1 and CDR2 (germline): SEHNR, FQNEAQ (reference sequence). CDR3 loop: CASSSPAPSRGDTEAFF. CDR3 DNA: TGTGCCAGCAGCTCCCCTGCCCCGTCCCGGGGGGACACTGAAGCTTTCTTT.

The chain uses TRBV15 and TRBJ2-5; unclear D gene. V was clipped by 0 bases and J by 5 bases, with 22 bases between them. Per the germline V gene, CDR1 is LNHNV and CDR2 is YYDKDF (reference sequence). The CDR3 loop spans 18 amino acids. The CDR3 bases are TGTGCCACCAGCAGAGATATGACTCAACGAAGTCGGGCTGAGACCCAGTACTTC. This codes for CATSRDMTQRSRAETQYF.

The chain employs TRBV5-1 and TRBJ2-2; 8 bases fit TRBD2. The CDR3 extends over 15 amino acids. Germline V gene sequence: CDR1 SGHRS, CDR2 YFSETQ. J lost 7 bases, V lost 2 bases, and 7 bases had no gene match. The CDR3, as DNA: TGCGCCAGCAGCTTTCTAGCGGGCGGGGTCGGGGAGCTGTTTTTT. Its protein is CASSFLAGGVGELFF.

In this sample, this clone turned up a few times. This same CDR3 is encoded by further DNA sequences in the sample. This sequence joins TRBV5-1 and TRBJ2-5; 12 nucleotides agree with TRBD2. The V segment lost 4 bases and the J segment 1 base; nucleotides outside the gene matches: 11. Germline values: CDR1 SGHRS, CDR2 YFSETQ. This CDR3 comprises 18 residues. This CDR3 reads CASSPRLAGVRSQETQYF. DNA for the CDR3: TGCGCCAGCAGCCCGAGACTAGCGGGAGTCAGATCCCAAGAGACCCAGTACTTC.